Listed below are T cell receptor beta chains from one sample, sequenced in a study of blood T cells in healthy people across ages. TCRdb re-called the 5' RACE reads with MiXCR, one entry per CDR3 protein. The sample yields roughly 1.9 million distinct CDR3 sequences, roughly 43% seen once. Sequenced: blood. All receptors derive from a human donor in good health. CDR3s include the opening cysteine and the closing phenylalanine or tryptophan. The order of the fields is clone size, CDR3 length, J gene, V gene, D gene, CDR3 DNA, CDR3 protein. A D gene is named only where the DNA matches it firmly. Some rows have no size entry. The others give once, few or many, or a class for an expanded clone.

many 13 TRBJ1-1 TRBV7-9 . TGTGCCAGCAGCTTAGGGCCCACAGTTGAAGCTTTCTTT CASSLGPTVEAFF
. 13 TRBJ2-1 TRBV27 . TGTGCCAGCAGAAGGGGGATGATAGGTGAGCAGTTCTTC CASRRGMIGEQFF
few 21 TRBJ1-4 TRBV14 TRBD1 TGTGCCAGCAGCCAAGGGGACCGGGACAGCGTGGTGTTACCAACTAATGAAAAACTGTTTTTT CASSQGDRDSVVLPTNEKLFF
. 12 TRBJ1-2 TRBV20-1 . TGCAGTGCTCGAGTATTTAACTATGGCTACACCTTC CSARVFNYGYTF
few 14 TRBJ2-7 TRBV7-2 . TGTGCCAGCAGCTTAGCGAGGGTTTCCTACGAGCAGTACTTC CASSLARVSYEQYF
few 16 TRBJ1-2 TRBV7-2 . TGTGCCAGCAGCCGCACCGTTGGACTCGCCCCTGGGGGCTACACCTTC CASSRTVGLAPGGYTF
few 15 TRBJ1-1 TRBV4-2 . TGTGCCAGCAGCCAAGTCGTGGGGGAGAACACTGAAGCTTTCTTT CASSQVVGENTEAFF
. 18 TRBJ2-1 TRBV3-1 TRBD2 TGTGCCGGCAGCCAAAGTGGCCTAGCGGGGGGACCTGTAAATGAGCAGTTCTTC CAGSQSGLAGGPVNEQFF
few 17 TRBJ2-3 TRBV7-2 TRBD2 TGTGCCAGCAGCTCCCAGACCGGGAGGGGGGTCACAGATACGCAGTATTTT CASSSQTGRGVTDTQYF
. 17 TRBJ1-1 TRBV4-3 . TGCGCCAGCAACCAAGATTCGGCAGGGGCTACGAACACTGAAGCTTTCTTT CASNQDSAGATNTEAFF
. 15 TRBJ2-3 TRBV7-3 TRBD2 TGTGCCAGCAGCGCTCGGACGAGCGGGATAGATACGCAGTATTTT CASSARTSGIDTQYF
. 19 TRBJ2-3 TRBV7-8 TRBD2 TGTGCCAGCAGTCGGCCCGAGCGGGACCAAAATCCTAGCACAGATACGCAGTATTTT CASSRPERDQNPSTDTQYF
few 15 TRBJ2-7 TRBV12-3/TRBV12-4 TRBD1 TGTGCCAGCAGTTTACTGACAGGGTTCTCCTACGAGCAGTACTTC CASSLLTGFSYEQYF
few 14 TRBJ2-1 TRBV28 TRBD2 TGTGCCGCCTTCCCGGGACTAGCGGGGGGTTATCCGTTCTTC CAAFPGLAGGYPFF
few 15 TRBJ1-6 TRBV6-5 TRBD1 TGTGCCAGCAACGACAGGGTCCGCAATAATTCACCCCTCCACTTT CASNDRVRNNSPLHF
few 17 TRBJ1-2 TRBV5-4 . TGTGCCAGCAGCTTGTTCGGCAGGCCACTTTATAACTATGGCTACACCTTC CASSLFGRPLYNYGYTF
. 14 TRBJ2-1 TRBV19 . TGTGCCAGTAGTATGGGGGGAACCTACAATGAGCAGTTCTTC CASSMGGTYNEQFF
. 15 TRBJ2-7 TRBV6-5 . TGTGCCAGCAGTTATGGTCCTCGGGGGACCTACGAGCAGTACTTC CASSYGPRGTYEQYF
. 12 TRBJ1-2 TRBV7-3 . TGTGCCAGCAGGGCCGGGACGGATGGCTACACCTTC CASRAGTDGYTF
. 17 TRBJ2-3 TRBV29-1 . TGCAGCGTTGTTAATACAATGGGGGGAGGCCGCCCGGATACGCAGTATTTT CSVVNTMGGGRPDTQYF
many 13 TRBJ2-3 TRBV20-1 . TGCAGTGCTAGCGGAACTAGCACAGATACGCAGTATTTT CSASGTSTDTQYF
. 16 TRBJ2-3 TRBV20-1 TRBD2 TGCAGTGCTAGTTCGTTCGCTAGCGGGGAACCAGATACGCAGTATTTT CSASSFASGEPDTQYF
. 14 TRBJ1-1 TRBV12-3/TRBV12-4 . TGTGCCAGCAGTTTACAGGGTTATAACACTGAAGCTTTCTTT CASSLQGYNTEAFF
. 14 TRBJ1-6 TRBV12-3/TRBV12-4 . TGTGCCAGCAGTTTAGGCATCGGAGATTCACCCCTCCACTTT CASSLGIGDSPLHF
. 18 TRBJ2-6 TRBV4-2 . TGTGCCAGCAGCCAATATGCAGGGGCCCTCTCTGGGGCCAACGTCCTGACTTTC CASSQYAGALSGANVLTF
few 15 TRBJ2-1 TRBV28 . TGTGCCAGCAGCCAAGGACCGGGACATAGGGGTGAGCAGTTCTTC CASSQGPGHRGEQFF
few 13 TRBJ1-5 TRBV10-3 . TGTGCCATCAGCCCGGACAGAGATCAGCCCCAGCATTTT CAISPDRDQPQHF